This TCR beta chain was observed in a study of blood T cell repertoires in COVID-19. With V trimmed by 4 bases and J by 0 bases, 9 bases remained unmatched. The CDR3 totals 16 residues. Germline lookup yields CDR1 GTSNPN and CDR2 SVGIG (reference sequence). Measured with immunoSEQ multiplex PCR; TCRdb has only the in-frame clones, and not every one. The data show over 200,000 clones, 83% seen once. This clone has just one count. The V call is TRBV30, the J call TRBJ1-1, with 9 bases lining up with TRBD1. Sequences were obtained from peripheral blood. This receptor was obtained from a woman in her 30s with COVID-19, enrolled during active disease. CDR3: CAWKGTGRKLNTEAFF. CDR3 coding DNA: TGTGCCTGGAAGGGGACAGGGCGCAAACTGAACACTGAAGCTTTCTTT.